This TCR beta chain is from a study of T-cell memory formation after mild COVID-19 (dated by TCRdb to 2020 to 2023). With respect to the entire study: TCR sequence clusters from the two donors were found to be largely donor specific. Two young, previously healthy adult volunteers, one female and one male, were included in the cohort. In two donors, T-cell clones that expanded and contracted after mild COVID-19 were tracked by sequencing TCRalpha and TCRbeta repertoires over time. Overall study outcomes, separate from this receptor: The detection of some responding clones in pre-infection memory suggests that pre-existing cross-reactive memory T cells joined the SARS-CoV-2 response. Whether the second-wave clones peaking on day 37 were SARS-CoV-2 specific was not confirmed. The study covered only a couple of mild cases, and larger cohorts including severe cases with pre-infection samples were considered necessary. Contracting CD4+ clones appeared mostly in the CM and EM memory subsets, whereas CD8+ clones were enriched in EMRA. Clones contracting from day 15 to 85 had balanced CD4/CD8 phenotypes, while a second wave expanding from day 15 to 37 was biased towards CD4+.

This clonotype was counted only a few times. The antigen it binds to is not known. The input lacks base qualities; no much larger clone sits a single base away. Ficoll-Paque density gradient centrifugation was the method used to isolate PBMCs. As encoded in the germline V gene, CDR1 is SGHAT while CDR2 is FQNNGV. V gives up 5 bases and J gives up 1 base, and the segment between their germline ends measures 18 bases. From its cysteine to its phenylalanine, the CDR3 spans 16 amino acids. Only the CDR3 DNA stays, 48 bases, in frame from base 1. The run used an Illumina NovaSeq 6000. TCRalpha and TCRbeta cDNA libraries were constructed by 5'RACE with constant-segment primers, with sample barcodes and unique molecular identifiers being introduced. Trizol reagent was used to extract RNA from every sample. The libraries were amplified in two PCR steps, and the second step added a second sample barcode and Illumina TruSeq adapters. Libraries were sequenced on an Illumina NovaSeq with 2 x 150 bp paired-end reads. Regarding the original processing steps: Demultiplexing of reads and collapsing into UMI-guided consensus sequences were performed with migec v1.2.7. Using mixcr v2.1.11, the UMI consensuses were aligned to TRA and TRB V and J templates and assembled into clonotypes. Expanded or contracted clonotypes were those called significant by both edgeR and NoisET, with noise models trained on biological replicates. For edgeR calls, the cutoffs were a false discovery rate-adjusted p below 0.01 and a log2 fold-change threshold of 1. As an exploratory analysis of dynamics, PCA with hierarchical clustering was applied to max-normalized trajectories of the 1000 most abundant clonotypes. The CD4 or CD8 phenotype of responding clones was assigned using the separately sequenced CD4+ and CD8+ repertoires. Using fastp at Q25 and MiXCR, TCRdb reprocessed the public reads and kept productive beta chains. Rows are combined by CDR3 protein, so each entry shows the most common genes and DNA. The V and J calls follow TCRdb's processing rather than the paper's. The sample data list 190,000 or so distinct CDR3 sequences, and about 21% of these were observed just once. The ten largest clonotypes hold under 25% of the sample.

Recombination connected TRBV11-2 to TRBJ2-7; TRBD2 could be the D gene, as 6 bases match. Sequencing used PBMCs or a T cell subset sorted from them (not recorded which). The clonotype comes from an adult woman who had mild COVID-19 (a few samples of this study predate the infection). The sample titles of this study are shuffled in the database, so cell type and time point are left out; the donor was told from shared clones. The CDR3 here reads CASSPTAGSSSYEQYF. The DNA sequence is given as TGTGCCAGCAGCCCCACGGCGGGGTCCTCATCCTACGAGCAGTACTTC.